A selection of T cell receptor beta chains follows, all from one sample in a study of shared clonotypes between healthy human individuals. Profiled with immunoSEQ multiplex PCR; TCRdb holds only in-frame clones, not every one. Among around 2,000,000 clones listed, roughly 95% were seen once. The sequencing input was naive CD8+ T cells sorted from blood. The receptors shown here come from a man aged 18 to 30 in good health. The CDR3 runs from the conserved cysteine through the conserved F or W. The D gene is left open where the match is weak. Expanded clones get a size class; other rows say once, few or many, or leave the size out.

CASSPQTSGGPYEQYF,TGTGCCAGCAGTCCTCAGACTAGCGGGGGGCCCTACGAGCAGTACTTC,-,TRBD2,16,TRBV7-6,TRBJ2-7
CASGPTTSPYLIDTQYF,TGTGCTAGTGGGCCAACGACTAGCCCGTATTTGATAGATACGCAGTATTTT,-,TRBD2,17,TRBV12-5,TRBJ2-3
CASSEWGAGQPQHF,TGTGCCAGCAGTGAATGGGGCGCGGGTCAGCCCCAGCATTTT,-,-,14,TRBV25-1,TRBJ1-5
CATRTGEETQYF,TGTGCCACCAGAACAGGGGAGGAGACCCAGTACTTC,-,TRBD1,12,TRBV7-9,TRBJ2-5
CASSVDSAAYEQYF,TGTGCCAGCAGCGTAGATTCAGCGGCCTACGAGCAGTACTTC,-,-,14,TRBV9,TRBJ2-7
CASSLQASNEQYF,TGTGCCAGCAGCTTGCAGGCCTCCAACGAGCAGTACTTC,-,-,13,TRBV13,TRBJ2-7
CASSPLGSGNTIYF,TGTGCCAGCAGTCCCCTAGGGTCTGGAAACACCATATATTTT,-,-,14,TRBV27,TRBJ1-3
CATGGVYEKLFF,TGTGCCACTGGAGGGGTTTATGAAAAACTGTTTTTT,-,-,12,TRBV28,TRBJ1-4
CASSWTSETYEQYF,TGTGCCAGCAGTTGGACTAGCGAGACCTACGAGCAGTACTTC,-,TRBD2,14,TRBV28,TRBJ2-7
CASSSYGGGAYNEQFF,TGTGCCAGCAGCTCCTACGGCGGGGGGGCTTACAATGAGCAGTTCTTC,-,TRBD2,16,TRBV13,TRBJ2-1
CASSPSRGEMAYEQYF,TGTGCCAGCAGCCCCTCAAGGGGGGAGATGGCCTACGAGCAGTACTTC,once,-,16,TRBV27,TRBJ2-7
CASTPVPGTGGLFF,TGTGCCAGCACGCCCGTCCCCGGGACAGGGGGACTGTTTTTT,-,TRBD1,14,TRBV19,TRBJ1-4
CASSSYGGNEQYF,TGTGCCAGCAGCTCGTACGGGGGCAACGAGCAGTACTTC,once,-,13,TRBV7-9,TRBJ2-7
CASSPGSNYEQYF,TGTGCCAGCAGTCCCGGGAGCAACTACGAGCAGTACTTC,-,-,13,TRBV27,TRBJ2-7
CASNLKRDGSGANVLTF,TGTGCCAGCAACCTCAAGAGGGATGGCTCTGGGGCCAACGTCCTGACTTTC,many,-,17,TRBV28,TRBJ2-6
CATSSVSHQKVPPYNEQFF,TGTGCCACCAGCTCCGTAAGCCATCAGAAGGTCCCTCCCTACAATGAGCAGTTCTTC,-,-,19,TRBV15,TRBJ2-1